This TCR beta chain is drawn from a study of shared clonotypes between healthy human individuals. In the authors' methods: ImmunoSEQ supplied junction-only sequences lacking quality scores, so filtering was different. Clones were sequenced by immunoSEQ multiplex PCR, and TCRdb holds only the in-frame ones, with some missing. V and J calls and clone size follow that table, whereas D and trimming were derived from the DNA. The sample yields some 2,000,000 clones, approximately 94% seen once. As regards this clone: What it recognizes is unknown.

Study results and caveats: The generation probabilities recorded for non-shared clonotypes fell below those of clonotypes shared by all four donors. Sequencing depth was a factor that was expected to affect clonotype sharing among donors. Blood was the only sampled material, and tissue repertoires likely differ.

The CDR3 covers 17 residues. Naive CD8 cells, CD45RO-negative and positively selected for CCR7, excluded terminally differentiated effector memory CD45RA+ cells. This chain joins TRBV12-2 and TRBJ1-3. TRBV12-2 is annotated as a pseudogene. Sequencing was done on a sample of naive CD8+ T cells sorted from blood. This TCR came from a man in his late teens or twenties in good health. The CDR3 loop is CASRPKGTKSSGNTIYF. CDR3 DNA: TGTGCAAGTCGCCCCAAGGGTACCAAATCCTCTGGAAACACCATATATTTT.